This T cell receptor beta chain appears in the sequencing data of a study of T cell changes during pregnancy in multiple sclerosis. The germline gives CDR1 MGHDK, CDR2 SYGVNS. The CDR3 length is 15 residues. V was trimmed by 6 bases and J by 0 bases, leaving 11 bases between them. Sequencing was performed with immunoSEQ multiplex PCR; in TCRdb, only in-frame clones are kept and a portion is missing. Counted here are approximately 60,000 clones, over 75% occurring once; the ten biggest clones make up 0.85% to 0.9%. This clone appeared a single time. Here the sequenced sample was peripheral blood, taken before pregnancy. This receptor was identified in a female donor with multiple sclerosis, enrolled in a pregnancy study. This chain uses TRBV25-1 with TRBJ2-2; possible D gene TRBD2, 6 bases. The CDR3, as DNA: TGTGCCAGCAGCGGACTAACCTCGAACACCGGGGAGCTGTTTTTT. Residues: CASSGLTSNTGELFF.